Listed here are 20 T cell receptor beta chains from one sample, sequenced in a study of blood T cell repertoires in COVID-19. The method was immunoSEQ multiplex PCR; TCRdb's version includes in-frame clones alone and lacks a portion of them. This sample has approximately 160,000 clones, with approximately 81% found just once. Sequencing was done on a sample of PBMCs or T cells enriched from blood (not recorded which). These receptors were collected from a woman aged 45-59 years who had recovered from COVID-19.

This clone was seen only a few times. J is TRBJ1-5 and V is TRBV6-6; D not resolved. The CDR3 has 13 amino acids. Trimming cost V 3 bases and J 8 bases, with 11 bases left between them. Germline assignment: CDR1 MNHNY and CDR2 SVGAGI (reference sequence). CDR3 residues: CASSYSAVEPQHF. The DNA of the CDR3 is TGTGCCAGCAGTTATAGTGCGGTTGAGCCCCAGCATTTT.

The V and J genes are TRBV5-1 and TRBJ2-1, with a weak D call TRBD2 (6 bases). Germline values: CDR1 SGHRS, CDR2 YFSETQ. This CDR3 is built from 16 residues. The germline V and J ends were trimmed by 0 bases and 5 bases, with 15 bases remaining between them. The CDR3 spells CASSLAGGMGNNEQFF. As DNA, the CDR3 is TGCGCCAGCAGCTTGGCCGGCGGGATGGGAAACAATGAGCAGTTCTTC.

The CDR3 bases are TGTGCCAGCAGCTCCCGTACAGGGCACTATGGCTACACCTTC. This gives the protein CASSSRTGHYGYTF. The chain uses TRBV13 and TRBJ1-2, with D possibly being TRBD1 (6 bases). CDR1 PRHDT and CDR2 FYEKMQ come from the germline V gene (reference sequence). This CDR3 comprises 14 residues. Trimming shortened V by 4 bases and J by 3 bases, and 12 bases separated the two germline ends. Together with reference TRBV13 and TRBJ1-2, the CDR3 gives the full variable domain: AAGVIQSPRHLIKEKRETATLKCYPIPRHDTVYWYQQGPGQDPQFLISFYEKMQSDKGSIPDRFSAQQFSDYHSELNMSSLELGDSALYFCASSSRTGHYGYTFGSGTRLTVV.

The rearrangement links TRBV14 to TRBJ1-2; TRBD1 is a possible D gene (6 bases). The CDR3 runs to 15 residues. V dropped 3 bases and J dropped 4 bases, with 15 bases sitting between them. The V gene's germline CDR1 is SGHDN and CDR2 FVKESK. In nucleotides, the CDR3 is TGTGCCAGCAGCCACACAGGGTCATTGGGCTATGGCTACACCTTC. It translates to CASSHTGSLGYGYTF. Looking up the rest from reference TRBV14 and TRBJ1-2 gives the full variable domain: EAGVTQFPSHSVIEKGQTVTLRCDPISGHDNLYWYRRVMGKEIKFLLHFVKESKQDESGMPNNRFLAERTGGTYSTLKVQPAELEDSGVYFCASSHTGSLGYGYTFGSGTRLTVV.

The chain couples TRBV7-6 to TRBJ1-5; possibly TRBD1 for D (6 bases). Germline CDR1 is SGHVS and CDR2 is FNYEAQ. The length of the CDR3 is 16 residues. Trimming pared 0 bases from V and 5 bases from J, leaving 14 bases between. CDR3 protein: CASSLAIGQPDQPQHF. The DNA for the CDR3 is TGTGCCAGCAGCTTAGCCATTGGACAGCCCGATCAGCCCCAGCATTTT.

The chain has TRBV7-3 and TRBJ2-5; 8 bases fit TRBD1. The trim removed 1 base at V and 5 bases at J, leaving 6 bases unmatched. In germline, CDR1 is SGHTA, CDR2 FQGTGA. The length of the CDR3 is 15 residues. As DNA, the CDR3 is TGTGCCAGCAGCTTAAGCGGCAGGGGGCAGGAGACCCAGTACTTC. It is translated as CASSLSGRGQETQYF.

The chain carries TRBV18 and TRBJ1-1, with TRBD1 matching over 8 bases. Germline V gene data show CDR1 as KGHSH and CDR2 as LQKENI. Trimming removed 6 bases from V and 1 base from J; junction bases left unmatched: 4. There are 14 residues in the CDR3. In DNA form, the CDR3 reads TGTGCCAGCTCGCCTGGGACAGGGAACACTGAAGCTTTCTTT. This translates into CASSPGTGNTEAFF.

The J gene is TRBJ1-5, the V gene TRBV7-8; D may be TRBD1 (5 bases). This CDR3 spans 15 amino acids. The V end lost 1 base, the J end lost 5 bases, and 12 bases lay between the germline ends. Per germline, CDR1 SGHVS and CDR2 FQNEAQ. CDR3 protein: CASSLDGGYHQPQHF. CDR3 DNA: TGTGCCAGCAGCTTAGATGGGGGGTACCATCAGCCCCAGCATTTT. Supplemented by reference TRBV7-8 and TRBJ1-5, the full variable domain reads GAGVSQSPRYKVAKRGQDVALRCDPISGHVSLFWYQQALGQGPEFLTYFQNEAQLDKSGLPSDRFFAERPEGSVSTLKIQRTQQEDSAVYLCASSLDGGYHQPQHFGDGTRLSIL.

J is TRBJ1-4 and V is TRBV5-5, with D possibly being TRBD1 (6 bases). The CDR3 length is 14 residues. Per germline, CDR1 SGHKS and CDR2 YYEKEE (reference sequence). V lost 3 bases to trimming and J lost 6 bases, with 12 bases between them. CDR3 nucleotides: TGTGCCAGCAGCTCCCTACAGGGTTATGAAAAACTGTTTTTT. Encoded protein: CASSSLQGYEKLFF.

With respect to this clone: Compared with germline, one end of the junction differs, possibly owing to a read error. V and J are TRBV7-7 and TRBJ1-1; perhaps TRBD1 as D (6 bases). CDR1 SSHAT and CDR2 FNYEAQ come from the germline V gene (reference sequence). This CDR3 comprises 13 residues. CDR3 sequence (DNA): TGTGCTAGCAGTCGACAGGCGAACACTGAAGCTTTCTTT. This encodes CASSRQANTEAFF. Filled out from reference TRBV7-7 and TRBJ1-1, the complete variable domain reads GAGVSQSPRYKVTKRGQDVTLRCDPISSHATLYWYQQALGQGPEFLTYFNYEAQPDKSGLPSDRFSAERPEGSISTLTIQRTEQRDSAMYRCASSRQANTEAFFGQGTRLTVV.

The chain combines TRBV5-1 with TRBJ1-1, with D possibly being TRBD1 (5 bases). Trimming removed 1 base from V and 1 base from J, with 8 bases in between. This CDR3 is built from 14 residues. CDR1 and CDR2 (germline): SGHRS, YFSETQ. Written as DNA, the CDR3 is TGCGCCAGCAGCTTGTCCCAGGGGAACACTGAAGCTTTCTTT. Translated: CASSLSQGNTEAFF. The full variable domain, completed using reference TRBV5-1 and TRBJ1-1, is KAGVTQTPRYLIKTRGQQVTLSCSPISGHRSVSWYQQTPGQGLQFLFEYFSETQRNKGNFPGRFSGRQFSNSRSEMNVSTLELGDSALYLCASSLSQGNTEAFFGQGTRLTVV.

This chain joins TRBV9 and TRBJ1-3, with 8 bases identical to TRBD1. Germline V gene lookup returns CDR1 SGDLS and CDR2 YYNGEE. The trim removed 3 bases at V and 3 bases at J, leaving 5 bases unmatched. The CDR3 contains 15 residues. Written as DNA, the CDR3 is TGTGCCAGCAGCGCGAACACAGGGGGTGGAAACACCATATATTTT. This encodes CASSANTGGGNTIYF.

This chain joins TRBV28 and TRBJ1-1; D unresolved. The germline CDR1 and CDR2 sequences are MDHEN and SYDVKM. V was shortened by 7 bases and J by 1 base, with 7 bases between the two germline ends. The CDR3 is 12 amino acids. CDR3 coding DNA: TGTGCCAGCACTCGTTCGAACACTGAAGCTTTCTTT. This sequence encodes CASTRSNTEAFF.

This clone was counted a single time. The rearrangement uses TRBV7-3 and TRBJ2-1, with TRBD1 as a possible D gene (6 bases). CDR1 SGHTA and CDR2 FQGTGA come from the germline V gene. V was trimmed by 4 bases and J by 6 bases, leaving 10 bases between them. This CDR3 comprises 13 residues. The chain's CDR3 is CASSSGQSNEQFF. CDR3 DNA sequence: TGTGCCAGCAGCTCCGGACAGTCCAATGAGCAGTTCTTC.

The chain joins TRBV5-1 to TRBJ1-4, with D possibly TRBD1 on 6 matching bases. The CDR3 consists of 14 residues. Trimming took 4 bases from V and 2 from J, leaving 9 bases between them. The germline gives CDR1 SGHRS, CDR2 YFSETQ. The CDR3 here is CASSQGTTNEKLFF. CDR3 nucleotides: TGCGCCAGCAGCCAGGGGACCACTAATGAAAAACTGTTTTTT. Filled out from reference TRBV5-1 and TRBJ1-4, the complete variable domain reads KAGVTQTPRYLIKTRGQQVTLSCSPISGHRSVSWYQQTPGQGLQFLFEYFSETQRNKGNFPGRFSGRQFSNSRSEMNVSTLELGDSALYLCASSQGTTNEKLFFGSGTQLSVL.

Ten or more counts support this clone. The chain recombines TRBV28 with TRBJ2-1; a possible D gene is TRBD2 (6 bases). Germline loops: CDR1 MDHEN, CDR2 SYDVKM. There are 13 residues in the CDR3. Trimming took 9 bases from V and 1 from J, leaving 10 bases between them. The CDR3 reads CASGGTSYNEQFF. The CDR3 nucleotides read TGTGCCAGTGGGGGGACGTCCTACAATGAGCAGTTCTTC.

The sample holds one count of this clone. The chain employs TRBV6-5 and TRBJ2-1; 12 bases match TRBD2. This CDR3 has 15 amino acids. CDR1 and CDR2 (germline): MNHEY, SVGAGI. The J segment lost 7 bases and the V segment lost 11 bases, leaving 12 bases of the junction unmatched. CDR3 nucleotide sequence: TGTGCCCACACCCGGGCTAGCGGGAGGGAGAATGAGCAGTTCTTC. Encoded protein: CAHTRASGRENEQFF.

This chain joins TRBV6-5 and TRBJ2-6; no clear D gene. Trimming pared 6 bases from V and 2 bases from J, leaving 8 bases between. Looked up from germline, CDR1 is MNHEY and CDR2 is SVGAGI. CDR3 length: 14 residues. The CDR3 region is CASRILAGANVLTF. The CDR3 nucleotides are TGTGCCAGCAGAATTCTAGCTGGGGCCAACGTCCTGACTTTC.

The rearrangement uses TRBV3-1 (or the pseudogene TRBV3-2) and TRBJ1-5; D not certain. The ends were cut back, 0 bases at V and 3 bases at J, with 9 bases in the middle. CDR3 length: 15 amino acids. In germline, CDR1 is LGHDT, CDR2 YNNKEL (reference sequence). The DNA for the CDR3 is TGTGCCAGCAGCCAAGATCTCAGATACAATCAGCCCCAGCATTTT. Translated: CASSQDLRYNQPQHF.

The V and J genes are TRBV3-1 (or the pseudogene TRBV3-2) and TRBJ2-1, with 10 positions matching TRBD2. CDR3 length: 15 residues. CDR1 and CDR2 (germline): LGHDT, YNNKEL (reference sequence). V lost 0 bases, J lost 5 bases, and 1 base stayed unmatched. This CDR3 is CASSQDTSGNNEQFF. CDR3 nucleotide sequence: TGTGCCAGCAGCCAAGATACTAGCGGGAACAATGAGCAGTTCTTC.